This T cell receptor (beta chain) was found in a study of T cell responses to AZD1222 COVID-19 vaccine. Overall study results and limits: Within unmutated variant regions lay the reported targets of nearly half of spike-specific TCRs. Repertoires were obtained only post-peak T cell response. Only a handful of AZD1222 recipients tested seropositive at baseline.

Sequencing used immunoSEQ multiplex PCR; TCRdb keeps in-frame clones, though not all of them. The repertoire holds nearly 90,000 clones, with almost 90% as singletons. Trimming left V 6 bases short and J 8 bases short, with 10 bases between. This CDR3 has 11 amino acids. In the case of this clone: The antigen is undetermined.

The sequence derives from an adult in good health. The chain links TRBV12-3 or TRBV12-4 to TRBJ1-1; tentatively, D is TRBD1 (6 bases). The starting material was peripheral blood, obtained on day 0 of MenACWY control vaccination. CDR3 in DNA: TGTGCCAGCAGCCGCGGGACAGAAGCTTTCTTT. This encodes CASSRGTEAFF.